These 22 T cell receptor beta chains were all obtained from the same sample, sequenced in a study of cytotoxic CD8 clonotypes in ibrutinib-treated CLL. Only in-frame clones appear in the TCRdb table, and some are missing; sequencing was by immunoSEQ multiplex PCR. The sample gives 150,000 or so clones, 60% to 80% of which show up once; under 35% is in the top ten. The source was PBMCs, collected after 12 months of ibrutinib treatment. All receptors come from a human donor with chronic lymphocytic leukemia.

The rearrangement links TRBV27 to TRBJ1-1; 7 bases align to TRBD1. Germline V gene data show CDR1 as MNHEY and CDR2 as SMNVEV (reference sequence). This CDR3 comprises 15 residues. V was pared by 7 bases and J by 1 base, with 9 bases of the junction left unmatched. The CDR3 coding sequence is TGTGCCAGCACTTCCGCCGGGACAGAGAACACTGAAGCTTTCTTT. It yields the protein CASTSAGTENTEAFF.

The gene calls are TRBV5-6 and TRBJ2-5; D remains unclear. The germline V gene encodes CDR1 SGHDT and CDR2 YYEEEE. The V end lost 0 bases, the J end lost 3 bases, and 6 bases lay between the germline ends. The CDR3 loop spans 13 amino acids. The CDR3 loop reads CASSLEFKETQYF. In DNA, the CDR3 is TGTGCCAGCAGCTTGGAATTTAAAGAGACCCAGTACTTC.

The V and J genes are TRBV6-1 and TRBJ2-7; maybe TRBD1 (5 bases). V shed 7 bases and J shed 5 bases, with 18 bases lying between them. Germline CDR1 reads MNHNS; CDR2 reads SASEGT. CDR3 size: 14 residues. CDR3 loop: CASTTGQRFDEQYF. The CDR3 coding sequence is TGTGCCAGCACTACAGGACAAAGGTTCGACGAGCAGTACTTC.

The chain carries TRBV27 and TRBJ2-6; D unclear. Germline-derived CDR1 and CDR2 are MNHEY and SMNVEV (reference sequence). The length of the CDR3 is 16 residues. The V end lost 8 bases, the J end lost 0 bases, and 14 bases lay between the germline ends. The CDR3 loop is CASPPLSSSGANVLTF. CDR3 in DNA: TGTGCCAGCCCTCCTCTGAGCTCCTCTGGGGCCAACGTCCTGACTTTC.

V gene TRBV7-2 combines with J gene TRBJ1-1, with 10 bases that match TRBD1. The junction had 10 bases not matched to a gene; V was cut back by 3 bases and J by 6 bases. The length of the CDR3 is 16 residues. CDR1 and CDR2 (germline): SGHTA, FQGNSA. DNA for the CDR3: TGTGCCAGCAGCTTCCGGACAGGGGGGGTGCTGGCTGAAGCTTTCTTT. Translating it yields CASSFRTGGVLAEAFF.

The chain links TRBV7-8 to TRBJ2-5, with D unclear. V gave up 1 base and J gave up 7 bases, with 10 bases separating them. CDR1 and CDR2 (germline): SGHVS, FQNEAQ. The CDR3 is made up of 13 amino acids. This CDR3 reads CASSLGEAGTQYF. The CDR3 DNA follows: TGTGCCAGCAGCTTAGGGGAAGCCGGGACCCAGTACTTC.

The V and J genes are TRBV19 and TRBJ2-5; D might be TRBD2 (7 bases). Trimming removed 6 bases from V and 5 bases from J, with 13 bases in between. The CDR3 covers 13 residues. CDR1 and CDR2 from the germline V gene are LNHDA and SQIVND (reference sequence). CDR3 coding DNA: TGTGCCAGTAGAAGGGGGGGAACGGAGACCCAGTACTTC. Its translation: CASRRGGTETQYF.

The chain joins TRBV27 to TRBJ1-2; 7 bases map to TRBD1. Germline values: CDR1 MNHEY, CDR2 SMNVEV (reference sequence). The CDR3 is 15 residues long. V was clipped by 4 bases and J by 3 bases; unmatched bases: 8. The CDR3 loop reads CASSSYGGGDYGYTF. The DNA for the CDR3 is TGTGCCAGCAGTTCTTACGGAGGGGGCGACTATGGCTACACCTTC.

The gene calls are TRBV7-2 and TRBJ1-1, with D unclear. Trimming pared 6 bases from V and 4 bases from J, leaving 15 bases between. Per the germline V gene, CDR1 is SGHTA and CDR2 is FQGNSA. The CDR3 is made up of 14 amino acids. CDR3 DNA sequence: TGTGCCAGCAGTCGAGAGCCGGGAGGCACTGAAGCTTTCTTT. It codes for CASSREPGGTEAFF.

The V and J genes are TRBV18 and TRBJ1-2; TRBD1 aligns across 8 bases. The V gene end was trimmed by 3 bases and the J gene end by 5 bases; junction bases not matched to a gene: 2. CDR3 length equals 13 residues. Germline V gene data show CDR1 as KGHSH and CDR2 as LQKENI. The CDR3 nucleotides read TGTGCCAGCTCACCCGACAGGGGTTATGGCTACACCTTC. Its protein product is CASSPDRGYGYTF.

The J gene is TRBJ2-2, the V gene TRBV4-1, with 9 bases aligning to TRBD1. Per germline, CDR1 MGHRA and CDR2 YSYEKL. Unmatched junction bases numbered 3, after V lost 1 base and J lost 6 bases. This CDR3 is built from 15 residues. In DNA, the CDR3 is TGCGCCAGCAGCCAAGGTGACAGGGGGGCCGGGGAGCTGTTTTTT. Translating it yields CASSQGDRGAGELFF.

V is TRBV21-1 and J is TRBJ2-1; the table's TRBD1 call for D was not verified on the DNA. TRBV21-1 is assigned pseudogene status. This CDR3 has 14 amino acids. The CDR3 reads CASTSGALYNEQFF. Written as DNA, the CDR3 is TGTGCCAGCACTTCTGGGGCTCTCTACAATGAGCAGTTCTTC.

V and J are TRBV13 and TRBJ2-2; TRBD2 agrees at 9 bases. Germline CDR1 is PRHDT and CDR2 is FYEKMQ (reference sequence). The junction had 7 bases not matched to a gene; V was cut back by 5 bases and J by 0 bases. The CDR3 length is 17 residues. The CDR3 sequence is CASSRLTSGSNTGELFF. The DNA of the CDR3 is TGTGCCAGCAGCCGACTGACTAGCGGCTCGAACACCGGGGAGCTGTTTTTT.

The chain uses TRBV6-5 and TRBJ1-2; D may be TRBD1 (6 bases). This CDR3 region has 13 residues. The germline V gene encodes CDR1 MNHEY and CDR2 SVGAGI. The V end was cut by 6 bases, the J end by 5 bases, with 13 bases between. The CDR3 loop is CASRIGQYYGYTF. The CDR3 nucleotides are TGTGCCAGCAGAATTGGACAGTATTATGGCTACACCTTC.

The J gene is TRBJ2-7, the V gene TRBV30, with TRBD1 matching over 7 bases. The CDR3 contains 12 residues. Germline loops: CDR1 GTSNPN, CDR2 SVGIG (reference sequence). The V and J ends lost 3 bases and 5 bases, in that order; junction bases with no gene match: 4. CDR3 in amino acids: CAWSATGDEQYF. CDR3 nucleotide sequence: TGTGCCTGGAGCGCTACAGGGGACGAGCAGTACTTC.

The chain links TRBV4-2 to TRBJ1-1; D is undetermined. CDR1 is LGHNA and CDR2 is YNFKEQ in the germline V gene. The CDR3 totals 14 residues. Trimming stripped 6 bases from V and 8 bases from J, with 19 bases between. The CDR3 nucleotides are TGTGCCAGCAGACAGAGGGCCGGCTTCGAGGAAGCTTTCTTT. Protein sequence: CASRQRAGFEEAFF.

This clone was observed a handful of times. CDR3 sequence (DNA): TGTGCCAGCATCAGGATGGGACTAGCGGGCTCTGGGGCCAACGTCCTGACTTTC. Translation: CASIRMGLAGSGANVLTF. This rearrangement joins TRBV28 to TRBJ2-6; 12 nucleotides align to TRBD2. Losses at the gene ends were 7 bases for V and 0 bases for J; bases not matched to a gene: 7. In germline, CDR1 is MDHEN, CDR2 SYDVKM. CDR3 length: 18 residues. Drawing the rest from reference TRBV28 and TRBJ2-6, the complete variable domain is DVKVTQSSRYLVKRTGEKVFLECVQDMDHENMFWYRQDPGLGLRLIYFSYDVKMKEKGDIPEGYSVSREKKERFSLILESASTNQTSMYLCASIRMGLAGSGANVLTFGAGSRLTVL.

V is TRBV11-3 and J is TRBJ2-5; 10 bases are a match to TRBD2. CDR1 and CDR2 from the germline V gene are SGHNT and YENEEA. This CDR3 has 15 amino acids. V dropped 0 bases and J dropped 6; count of bases not matched to a gene: 4. The chain's CDR3 is CASSLEAGGGKTQYF. For the CDR3, the DNA is TGTGCCAGCAGCTTAGAAGCGGGAGGGGGTAAGACCCAGTACTTC.

This rearrangement joins TRBV5-1 to TRBJ2-7; 8 nucleotides align to TRBD2. The CDR3 is 15 residues long. After removal of 3 bases from V and 4 bases from J, the junction contained 9 bases not matched to a gene. From germline, CDR1 is SGHRS and CDR2 YFSETQ. Here the CDR3 DNA reads TGCGCCAGCAGCTCCCGGGGGGGCCCCTCGTACGAGCAGTACTTC. Residues: CASSSRGGPSYEQYF.

This rearrangement joins TRBV2 to TRBJ2-3, with 12 nucleotides matching TRBD1. Germline CDR1 and CDR2: SNHLY and FYNNEI. V lost 10 bases and J lost 3; bases outside the gene matches: 20. The CDR3 spans 19 residues. The CDR3 protein is CATPNPRDRGLFRTDTQYF. Here the CDR3 DNA reads TGTGCCACCCCGAACCCCCGGGACAGGGGGCTTTTCCGGACAGATACGCAGTATTTT.

The chain links TRBV7-2 to TRBJ1-3; no clear D gene. Trimming cost V 1 base and J 9 bases, with 4 bases left between them. This CDR3 has 11 amino acids. Germline CDR1 reads SGHTA; CDR2 reads FQGNSA. As DNA, the CDR3 is TGTGCCAGCAGCTTAGAAGGCACCATATATTTT. It is translated as CASSLEGTIYF.

This chain joins TRBV10-3 and TRBJ2-1; the D gene is possibly TRBD2 (5 bases). Germline CDR1 reads ENHRY; CDR2 reads SYGVKD. Trimming left V 5 bases short and J 0 bases short, with 8 bases between. The CDR3 extends over 14 amino acids. This CDR3 is CAISPAGSYNEQFF. The CDR3 nucleotides read TGTGCCATCAGTCCCGCGGGCTCCTACAATGAGCAGTTCTTC.